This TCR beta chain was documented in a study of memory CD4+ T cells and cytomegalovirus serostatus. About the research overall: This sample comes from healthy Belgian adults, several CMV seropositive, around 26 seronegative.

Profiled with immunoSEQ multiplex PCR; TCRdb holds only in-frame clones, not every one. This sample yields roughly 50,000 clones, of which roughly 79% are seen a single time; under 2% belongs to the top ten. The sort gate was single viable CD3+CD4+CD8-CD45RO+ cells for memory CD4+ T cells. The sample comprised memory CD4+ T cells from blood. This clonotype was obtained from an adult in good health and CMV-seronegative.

The DNA for the CDR3 is TGTGCCAGCAGCTTGCCTGGGCCCGGCTCCTACGAGCAGTACTTC. Protein product: CASSLPGPGSYEQYF. The rearrangement joins TRBV5-6 to TRBJ2-7; D is undetermined. Germline loops: CDR1 SGHDT, CDR2 YYEEEE. The CDR3 extends over 15 amino acids. Deletions cut 1 base from V and 0 bases from J, with 11 bases between.